Following are 3 T cell receptor beta chains from one sample sequenced in a study of shared clonotypes between healthy human individuals. Clones were read by immunoSEQ multiplex PCR, and TCRdb kept only the in-frame ones, dropping some. The table includes approximately 1,000,000 clones, around 78% detected once. Input material: memory CD4+ T cells from PBMCs. Subset described: CD45RA-negative fraction. These receptors were taken from a man aged 18 to 29 in good health. Some clones in this sample may be carry-over from other donors' samples.

The chain has TRBV7-8 and TRBJ2-3, with TRBD2 as a possible D gene (6 bases). The CDR3 length is 14 residues. Trimming pared 1 base from V and 2 bases from J, leaving 7 bases between. CDR1 is SGHVS and CDR2 is FQNEAQ in the germline V gene. CDR3 amino acids: CASSLGRATDTQYF. The CDR3 nucleotides are TGTGCCAGCAGCTTAGGGAGGGCCACAGATACGCAGTATTTT.

The rearrangement uses TRBV6-1 and TRBJ1-3, with D possibly being TRBD1 (5 bases). Trimming removed 0 bases from V and 4 bases from J, with 10 bases in between. CDR3 length: 15 residues. In germline, CDR1 is MNHNS, CDR2 SASEGT. This CDR3 is CASSEAGDPGNTIYF. The CDR3 DNA follows: TGTGCCAGCAGTGAAGCAGGGGATCCGGGAAACACCATATATTTT.

The CDR3: CASSLGTSGWRSTDTQYF. The CDR3 region has the DNA TGCGCCAGCAGTCTGGGGACTAGCGGGTGGCGGTCCACAGATACGCAGTATTTT. The chain joins TRBV10-2 to TRBJ2-3; TRBD2 matches at 12 bases. This CDR3 is 18 amino acids long. Germline V gives CDR1 WSHSY, CDR2 SAAADI. The J segment lost 2 bases and the V segment lost 5 bases, leaving 11 bases of the junction unmatched.